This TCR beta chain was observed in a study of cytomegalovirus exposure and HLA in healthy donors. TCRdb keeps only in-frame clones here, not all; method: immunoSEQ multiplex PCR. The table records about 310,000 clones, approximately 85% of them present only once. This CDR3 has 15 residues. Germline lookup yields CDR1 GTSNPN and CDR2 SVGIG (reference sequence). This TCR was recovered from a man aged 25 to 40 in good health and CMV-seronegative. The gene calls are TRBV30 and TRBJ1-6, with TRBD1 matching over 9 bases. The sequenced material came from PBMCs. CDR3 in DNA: TGTGCTGAGGGACAGGGAGCGGCCTATAATTCACCCCTCCACTTT. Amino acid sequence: CAEGQGAAYNSPLHF.